These 28 T cell receptor beta chains came from one sample sequenced in a study of cytomegalovirus exposure and HLA in healthy donors. Researchers ran the PCR with 60 Vbeta and 13 Jbeta primers. Here immunoSEQ multiplex PCR was the method, and the copy in TCRdb shows in-frame clones only, minus some. Found here are 200,000 or so clones, approximately 85% of them singletons; the top ten hold 5.5% to 7.5%. What was sequenced was PBMCs. These receptors came from a woman aged 50 to 60 in good health and CMV-seropositive.

The chain is built from TRBV30 and TRBJ1-1; 8 bases are a match to TRBD1. With 0 bases clipped from V and 7 bases from J, the junction kept 1 base outside the gene matches. This CDR3 is built from 12 residues. Germline V gives CDR1 GTSNPN, CDR2 SVGIG (reference sequence). The CDR3 DNA reads TGTGCCTGGAGTGTCGACAGGGGTGAAGCTTTCTTT. Protein sequence: CAWSVDRGEAFF.

The chain is built from TRBV29-1 and TRBJ2-3; D is ambiguous. Germline V CDR1 and CDR2: SQVTM, ANQGSEA. V lost 4 bases to trimming and J lost 3 bases, with 11 bases between them. This CDR3 region has 13 residues. The CDR3 DNA sequence: TGCAGCGTTGGGTTGGGCAGTACAGATACGCAGTATTTT. It yields the protein CSVGLGSTDTQYF.

V gene TRBV5-1 combines with J gene TRBJ1-4; D gene unclear. This CDR3 contains 16 residues. Germline-derived CDR1 and CDR2 are SGHRS and YFSETQ. Trimming shortened V by 4 bases and J by 2 bases, and 15 bases separated the two germline ends. In nucleotides, the CDR3 is TGCGCCAGCAGCCCTGACGCGAGGGCCACTAATGAAAAACTGTTTTTT. Translating gives CASSPDARATNEKLFF.

As to this clone: At one end, the junction sequence differs from germline, possibly due to a read error. This chain joins TRBV18 and TRBJ2-5; D tentatively reads TRBD1 or TRBD2 (5 bases each). The germline V gene encodes CDR1 KGHSH and CDR2 LQKENI. The CDR3 covers 14 residues. The CDR3 spells CASSPPGQGETQYF. The CDR3 region has the DNA TGTGCCAGCTCCCCACCGGGGCAGGGTGAGACCCAGTACTTC.

The chain employs TRBV5-1 and TRBJ2-2; 10 bases match TRBD1. CDR3 size: 17 residues. V was pared by 4 bases and J by 2 bases, with 8 bases of the junction left unmatched. Germline assignment: CDR1 SGHRS and CDR2 YFSETQ. CDR3 protein: CASSHRDRGLNTGELFF. CDR3 nucleotides: TGCGCCAGCAGCCACCGGGACAGGGGCCTTAACACCGGGGAGCTGTTTTTT.

The V call is TRBV25-1, the J call TRBJ1-2, with TRBD1 matching over 8 bases. With V trimmed by 4 bases and J by 6 bases, 4 bases remained unmatched. Germline V lookup: CDR1 MGHDK, CDR2 SYGVNS. The CDR3 loop spans 13 amino acids. The CDR3, as DNA: TGTGCCAGCAGTGCCGACAGGGGCCATGGCTACACCTTC. Its translation: CASSADRGHGYTF.

This rearrangement joins TRBV5-1 to TRBJ2-1; maybe TRBD2 (7 bases). The V end lost 4 bases, the J end lost 3 bases, and 14 bases lay between the germline ends. The CDR3 extends over 15 amino acids. Germline CDR1 is SGHRS and CDR2 is YFSETQ. CDR3: CASSNGGADYNEQFF. The CDR3, as DNA: TGCGCCAGCAGCAATGGGGGGGCAGACTACAATGAGCAGTTCTTC.

Turning to this clone: Distinct nucleotide sequences in the sample also encode this CDR3. The rearrangement links TRBV9 to TRBJ2-3, with 7 positions matching TRBD2. The CDR3 runs 14 residues. Germline V gene lookup returns CDR1 SGDLS and CDR2 YYNGEE. Trimming removed 0 bases from V and 3 bases from J; junction bases left unmatched: 1. The CDR3 sequence: CASSVEAGTDTQYF. CDR3 DNA sequence: TGTGCCAGCAGCGTAGAAGCGGGAACAGATACGCAGTATTTT.

The chain carries TRBV4-1 and TRBJ1-5, with D possibly TRBD1 on 6 matching bases. V shed 2 bases and J shed 7 bases, with 12 bases lying between them. CDR3 length equals 14 residues. Germline assignment: CDR1 MGHRA and CDR2 YSYEKL. CDR3 bases: TGCGCCAGCAGCCAACCCCCCACAGGGCAGCCCCAGCATTTT. As protein: CASSQPPTGQPQHF.

The genes are TRBV2 and TRBJ2-1, with 10 nucleotides matching TRBD2. Germline V gene lookup returns CDR1 SNHLY and CDR2 FYNNEI. The CDR3 runs 13 residues. The ends lost 6 bases at V and 9 bases at J; junction bases unmatched: 5. CDR3 bases: TGTGCCAGCAGAGGGACTAGCGTAAGTGAGCAGTTCTTC. Its protein is CASRGTSVSEQFF.

This clone appeared a few times. The chain carries TRBV29-1 and TRBJ1-3; no reliable D call. The CDR3 covers 12 residues. Per germline, CDR1 SQVTM and CDR2 ANQGSEA. Trimming took off 7 bases at V and 0 bases at J, with 7 bases between the two ends. The CDR3 nucleotides are TGCAGCGCTACGTACTCTGGAAACACCATATATTTT. It specifies CSATYSGNTIYF.

The chain links TRBV7-9 to TRBJ1-3; the D gene is possibly TRBD1 (6 bases). This CDR3 is 15 amino acids long. Germline-derived CDR1 and CDR2 are SEHNR and FQNEAQ (reference sequence). Trimming removed 2 bases at V and 2 bases at J, with 10 bases between. The CDR3 protein is CASSLRAGAGNTIYF. CDR3 coding DNA: TGTGCCAGCAGCTTACGGGCAGGGGCTGGAAACACCATATATTTT.

This sequence joins TRBV7-3 and TRBJ2-1; 7 nucleotides match TRBD2. The germline V gene has CDR1 SGHTA and CDR2 FQGTGA. The V gene end was trimmed by 5 bases and the J gene end by 8 bases; junction bases not matched to a gene: 6. There are 13 residues in the CDR3. The CDR3 protein is CASSPLAYHEQFF. DNA of the CDR3: TGTGCCAGCAGCCCACTAGCGTACCATGAGCAGTTCTTC. Complete variable domain (other parts from reference TRBV7-3 and TRBJ2-1): GAGVSQTPSNKVTEKGKYVELRCDPISGHTALYWYRQSLGQGPEFLIYFQGTGAADDSGLPNDRFFAVRPEGSVSTLKIQRTERGDSAVYLCASSPLAYHEQFFGPGTRLTVL.

V and J are TRBV2 and TRBJ2-3, with a weak D call TRBD2 (5 bases). The CDR3 runs to 12 residues. The V gene's germline CDR1 is SNHLY and CDR2 FYNNEI. V dropped 2 bases and J dropped 9 bases, with 9 bases sitting between them. The CDR3 DNA follows: TGTGCCAGCAGTGAAACCACGGGAACGCAGTATTTT. This encodes CASSETTGTQYF.

The chain joins TRBV19 to TRBJ1-2; D is unresolved. Germline loops: CDR1 LNHDA, CDR2 SQIVND (reference sequence). There are 15 residues in the CDR3. Trimming stripped 3 bases from V and 2 bases from J, with 13 bases between. This chain's CDR3 is CASSMARGWNYGYTF. The CDR3 DNA follows: TGTGCCAGTAGTATGGCCCGCGGGTGGAACTATGGCTACACCTTC. The complete variable domain, with remaining parts taken from reference TRBV19 and TRBJ1-2, reads DGGITQSPKYLFRKEGQNVTLSCEQNLNHDAMYWYRQDPGQGLRLIYYSQIVNDFQKGDIAEGYSVSREKKESFPLTVTSAQKNPTAFYLCASSMARGWNYGYTFGSGTRLTVV.

V is TRBV11-2 and J is TRBJ2-1; TRBD1 is a possible D gene (5 bases). The CDR3 covers 14 residues. Germline V gene lookup returns CDR1 SGHAT and CDR2 FQNNGV. V gave up 0 bases and J gave up 8 bases, with 11 bases separating them. CDR3 in amino acids: CASSLEVGVHEQFF. For the CDR3, the DNA is TGTGCCAGCAGCTTAGAGGTAGGGGTACATGAGCAGTTCTTC.

In its sample, this clone was seen once. The CDR3 DNA follows: TGTGCCAGCAGCCTGACACCTAACTATGGCTACACCTTC. Protein product: CASSLTPNYGYTF. The gene calls are TRBV6-5 and TRBJ1-2; no definite D call. The V end was cut by 6 bases, the J end by 0 bases, with 8 bases between. Germline values: CDR1 MNHEY, CDR2 SVGAGI. CDR3 length: 13 amino acids.

The chain joins TRBV4-1 to TRBJ2-6; 9 bases fit TRBD1. J gave up 4 bases and V 6 bases, and 10 bases lay outside the gene matches. Germline lookup yields CDR1 MGHRA and CDR2 YSYEKL. The CDR3 is 17 amino acids. CDR3 in amino acids: CASRAGQGFTGANVLTF. The CDR3 coding sequence is TGCGCCAGCAGGGCGGGACAGGGCTTTACCGGGGCCAACGTCCTGACTTTC.

The CDR3 loop reads CASSDPSGQGVYEQYF. In nucleotides, the CDR3 is TGCGCCAGCAGCGACCCCAGCGGACAGGGGGTCTACGAGCAGTACTTC. The chain uses TRBV5-1 and TRBJ2-7, with 10 bases lining up with TRBD1. The CDR3 covers 16 residues. Germline V CDR1 and CDR2: SGHRS, YFSETQ. J was trimmed by 3 bases and V by 4 bases; bases with no gene match: 10.

This chain uses TRBV5-4 with TRBJ1-5; tentatively, D is TRBD1 (6 bases). From germline, CDR1 is SGHNT and CDR2 YYREEE (reference sequence). V dropped 0 bases and J dropped 7 bases, with 14 bases sitting between them. The CDR3 loop spans 15 amino acids. In DNA, the CDR3 is TGTGCCAGCAGCTTGGCCGGGGGGGGGCCCCAGCCCCAGCATTTT. Amino acids: CASSLAGGGPQPQHF.

V and J are TRBV2 and TRBJ2-4; TRBD2 is a possible D gene (7 bases). Germline V CDR1 and CDR2: SNHLY, FYNNEI. V lost 4 bases to trimming and J lost 7 bases, with 17 bases between them. The CDR3 consists of 15 residues. The CDR3 region has the DNA TGTGCCAGCAGTGGGAGTAGGGGGGGCGGGAACATTCAGTACTTC. The encoded protein is CASSGSRGGGNIQYF. The full variable domain, in which reference TRBV2 and TRBJ2-4 provide the parts outside the CDR3, is EPEVTQTPSHQVTQMGQEVILRCVPISNHLYFYWYRQILGQKVEFLVSFYNNEISEKSEIFDDQFSVERPDGSNFTLKIRSTKLEDSAMYFCASSGSRGGGNIQYFGAGTRLSVL.

The genes are TRBV18 and TRBJ1-1; D remains ambiguous. Per germline, CDR1 KGHSH and CDR2 LQKENI. V was shortened by 4 bases and J by 2 bases, with 14 bases between the two germline ends. The CDR3 spans 15 residues. CDR3 protein: CASSLGGGGNTEAFF. The CDR3 DNA reads TGTGCCAGCTCACTAGGAGGAGGCGGTAACACTGAAGCTTTCTTT. Variable domain in full (rest from reference TRBV18 and TRBJ1-1): NAGVMQNPRHLVRRRGQEARLRCSPMKGHSHVYWYRQLPEEGLKFMVYLQKENIIDESGMPKERFSAEFPKEGPSILRIQQVVRGDSAAYFCASSLGGGGNTEAFFGQGTRLTVV.

V gene TRBV29-1 combines with J gene TRBJ2-5; the D is unclear. Trimming left V 3 bases short and J 2 bases short, with 10 bases between. The germline V gene encodes CDR1 SQVTM and CDR2 ANQGSEA. CDR3 length: 13 amino acids. The CDR3 nucleotides are TGCAGCGTTGAGAGAGGTAGACAAGAGACCCAGTACTTC. Protein product: CSVERGRQETQYF.

This clone was seen a single time. This chain joins TRBV10-2 and TRBJ2-7; D not certain. Germline V gene sequence: CDR1 WSHSY, CDR2 SAAADI. Trimming took 4 bases from V and 5 from J, leaving 12 bases between them. The CDR3 has 13 residues. Here the CDR3 reads CASSVHRVHEQYF. CDR3 bases: TGCGCCAGCAGTGTCCATCGGGTCCACGAGCAGTACTTC.

Here the CDR3 DNA reads TGTGCCATCAGTGAGAACAGCAACACTGAAGCTTTCTTT. Translation gives CAISENSNTEAFF. This rearrangement joins TRBV10-3 to TRBJ1-1; D unresolved. CDR3 size: 13 residues. Germline loops: CDR1 ENHRY, CDR2 SYGVKD. The V end was cut by 2 bases, the J end by 2 bases, with 6 bases between.

The chain uses TRBV10-1 and TRBJ2-3; D is unresolved. With 3 bases removed from V and 2 bases from J, the gap between germline ends came to 6 bases. Germline-derived CDR1 and CDR2 are WNHNN and SYGVQD (reference sequence). This CDR3 spans 13 amino acids. The CDR3 nucleotides are TGCGCCAGCAGTGATGGGCTCACAGATACGCAGTATTTT. Its translation is CASSDGLTDTQYF.

The rearrangement joins TRBV29-1 to TRBJ2-7; D gene uncertain. Per the germline V gene, CDR1 is SQVTM and CDR2 is ANQGSEA. The CDR3 sequence is 14 residues long. V dropped 3 bases and J dropped 0 bases, with 12 bases sitting between them. In nucleotides, the CDR3 is TGCAGCGTTGATCTTAAGAACACCTCCTACGAGCAGTACTTC. It yields the protein CSVDLKNTSYEQYF.

The CDR3 nucleotides are TGTGCCAGCAGTTCGGGACATTTACAAGAGACCCAGTACTTC. Its protein is CASSSGHLQETQYF. The chain couples TRBV6-5 to TRBJ2-5, with D perhaps TRBD1 (6 bases). Germline CDR1 is MNHEY and CDR2 is SVGAGI. V was cut by 4 bases and J by 2 bases, with 11 bases left in between. The CDR3 covers 14 residues.